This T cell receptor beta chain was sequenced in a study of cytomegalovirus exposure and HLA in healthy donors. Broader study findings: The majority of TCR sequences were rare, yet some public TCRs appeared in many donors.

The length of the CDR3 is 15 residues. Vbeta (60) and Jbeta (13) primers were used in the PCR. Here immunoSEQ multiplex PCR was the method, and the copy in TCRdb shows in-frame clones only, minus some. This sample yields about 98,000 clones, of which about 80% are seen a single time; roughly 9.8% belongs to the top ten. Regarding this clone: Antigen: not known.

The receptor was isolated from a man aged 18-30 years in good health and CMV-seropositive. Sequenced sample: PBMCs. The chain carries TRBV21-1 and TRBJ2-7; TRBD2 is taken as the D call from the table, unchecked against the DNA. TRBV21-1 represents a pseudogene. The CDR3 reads CASSNKEEGSYEQYF. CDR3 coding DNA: TGTGCCAGCAGCAATAAGGAGGAGGGATCCTACGAGCAGTACTTC.